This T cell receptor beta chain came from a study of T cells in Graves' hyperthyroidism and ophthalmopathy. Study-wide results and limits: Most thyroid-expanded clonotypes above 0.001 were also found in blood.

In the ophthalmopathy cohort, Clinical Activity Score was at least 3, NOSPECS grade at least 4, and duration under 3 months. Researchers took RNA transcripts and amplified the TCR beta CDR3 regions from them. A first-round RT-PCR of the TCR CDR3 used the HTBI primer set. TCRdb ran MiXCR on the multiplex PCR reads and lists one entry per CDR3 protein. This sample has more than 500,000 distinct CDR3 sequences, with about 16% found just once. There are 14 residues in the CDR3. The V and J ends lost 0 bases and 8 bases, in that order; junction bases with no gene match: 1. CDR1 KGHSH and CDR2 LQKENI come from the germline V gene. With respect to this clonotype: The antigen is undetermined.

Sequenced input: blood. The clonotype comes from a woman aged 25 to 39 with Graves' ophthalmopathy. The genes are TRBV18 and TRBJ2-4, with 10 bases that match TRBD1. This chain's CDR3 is CASSPPGTGDIQYF. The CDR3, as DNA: TGTGCCAGCTCACCACCCGGGACAGGGGACATTCAGTACTTC.